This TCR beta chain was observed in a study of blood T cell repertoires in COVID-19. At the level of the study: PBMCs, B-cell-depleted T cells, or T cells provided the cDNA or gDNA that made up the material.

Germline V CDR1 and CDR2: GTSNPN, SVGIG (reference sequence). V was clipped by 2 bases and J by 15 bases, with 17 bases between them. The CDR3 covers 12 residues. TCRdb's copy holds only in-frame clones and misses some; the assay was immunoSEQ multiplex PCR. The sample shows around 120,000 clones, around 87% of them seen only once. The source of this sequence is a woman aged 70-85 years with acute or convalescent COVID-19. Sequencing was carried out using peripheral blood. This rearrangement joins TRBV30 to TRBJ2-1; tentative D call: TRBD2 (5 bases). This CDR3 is CAWSSGETKPFF. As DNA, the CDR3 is TGTGCCTGGAGTAGTGGGGAGACGAAACCGTTCTTC.